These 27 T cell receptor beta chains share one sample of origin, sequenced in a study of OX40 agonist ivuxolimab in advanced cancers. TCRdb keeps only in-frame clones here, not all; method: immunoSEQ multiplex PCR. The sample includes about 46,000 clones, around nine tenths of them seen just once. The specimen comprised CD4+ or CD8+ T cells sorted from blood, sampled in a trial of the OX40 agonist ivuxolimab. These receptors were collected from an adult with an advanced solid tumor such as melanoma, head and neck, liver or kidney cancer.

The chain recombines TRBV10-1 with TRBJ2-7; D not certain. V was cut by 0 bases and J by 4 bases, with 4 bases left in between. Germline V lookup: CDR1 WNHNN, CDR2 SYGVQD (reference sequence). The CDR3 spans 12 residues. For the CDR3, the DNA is TGCGCCAGCAGTGAGTCCCGGTACGAGCAGTACTTC. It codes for CASSESRYEQYF.

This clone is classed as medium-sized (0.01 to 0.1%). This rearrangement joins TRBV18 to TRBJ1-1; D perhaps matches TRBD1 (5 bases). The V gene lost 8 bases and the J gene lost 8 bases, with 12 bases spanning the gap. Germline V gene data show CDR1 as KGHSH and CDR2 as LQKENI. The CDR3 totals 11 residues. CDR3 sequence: CASAGGDEAFF. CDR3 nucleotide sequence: TGTGCCAGCGCTGGGGGGGACGAAGCTTTCTTT. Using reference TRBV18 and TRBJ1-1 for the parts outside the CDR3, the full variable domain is NAGVMQNPRHLVRRRGQEARLRCSPMKGHSHVYWYRQLPEEGLKFMVYLQKENIIDESGMPKERFSAEFPKEGPSILRIQQVVRGDSAAYFCASAGGDEAFFGQGTRLTVV.

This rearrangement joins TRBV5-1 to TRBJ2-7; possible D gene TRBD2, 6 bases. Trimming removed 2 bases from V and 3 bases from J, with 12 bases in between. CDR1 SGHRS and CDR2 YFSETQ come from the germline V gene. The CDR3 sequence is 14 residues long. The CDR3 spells CASSFRGSGYEQYF. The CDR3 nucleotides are TGCGCCAGCAGCTTTAGGGGTAGCGGCTACGAGCAGTACTTC.

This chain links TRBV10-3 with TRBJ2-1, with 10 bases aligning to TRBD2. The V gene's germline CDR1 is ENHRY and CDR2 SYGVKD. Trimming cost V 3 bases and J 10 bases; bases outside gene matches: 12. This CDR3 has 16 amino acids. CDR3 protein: CAISDGLAGVLWEQFF. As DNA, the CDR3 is TGTGCCATCAGTGATGGGCTAGCGGGAGTCCTTTGGGAGCAGTTCTTC.

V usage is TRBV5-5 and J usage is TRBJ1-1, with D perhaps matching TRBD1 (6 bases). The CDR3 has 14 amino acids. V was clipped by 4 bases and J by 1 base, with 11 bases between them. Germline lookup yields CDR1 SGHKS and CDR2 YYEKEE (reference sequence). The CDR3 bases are TGTGCCAGCAGCCCCGGGACACAGAACACTGAAGCTTTCTTT. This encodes CASSPGTQNTEAFF.

CDR3 residues: CASSPLSGRLDNEQFF. The CDR3 DNA sequence: TGTGCCAGCAGCCCCCTCAGCGGGAGATTAGACAATGAGCAGTTCTTC. The chain carries TRBV9 and TRBJ2-1; 8 nucleotides line up with TRBD2. J was trimmed by 5 bases and V by 4 bases; bases with no gene match: 11. CDR3 length: 16 residues. The germline V gene encodes CDR1 SGDLS and CDR2 YYNGEE.

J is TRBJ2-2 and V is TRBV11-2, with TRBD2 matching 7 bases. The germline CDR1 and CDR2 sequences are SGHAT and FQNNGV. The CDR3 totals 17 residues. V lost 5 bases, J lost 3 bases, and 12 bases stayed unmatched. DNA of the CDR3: TGTGCCAGCAGCACGGGGTCGGCTAGCGGCGACACCGGGGAGCTGTTTTTT. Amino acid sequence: CASSTGSASGDTGELFF. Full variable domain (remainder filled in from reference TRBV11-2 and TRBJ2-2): EAGVAQSPRYKIIEKRQSVAFWCNPISGHATLYWYQQILGQGPKLLIQFQNNGVVDDSQLPKDRFSAERLKGVDSTLKIQPAKLEDSAVYLCASSTGSASGDTGELFFGEGSRLTVL.

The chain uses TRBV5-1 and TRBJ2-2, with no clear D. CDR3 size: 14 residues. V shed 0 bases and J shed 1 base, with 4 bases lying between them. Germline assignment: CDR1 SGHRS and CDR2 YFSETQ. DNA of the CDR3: TGCGCCAGCAGCTTGGATGGGAACACCGGGGAGCTGTTTTTT. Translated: CASSLDGNTGELFF.

CDR3 DNA sequence: TGTGCCAGCAGTCCTAATGATCAGGGGATAGGCTACACCTTC. Protein sequence: CASSPNDQGIGYTF. The chain links TRBV6-5 to TRBJ1-2, with a tentative D call TRBD1 (6 bases). Germline V gene sequence: CDR1 MNHEY, CDR2 SVGAGI. The CDR3 runs to 14 residues. V was shortened by 5 bases and J by 8 bases, with 18 bases between the two germline ends.

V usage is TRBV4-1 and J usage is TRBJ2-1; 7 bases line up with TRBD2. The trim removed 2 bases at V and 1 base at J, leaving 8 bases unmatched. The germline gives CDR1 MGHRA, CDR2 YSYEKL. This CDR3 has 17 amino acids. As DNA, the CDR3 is TGCGCCAGCAGCCAAACGAGGGCGGGAGTATCCTACAATGAGCAGTTCTTC. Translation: CASSQTRAGVSYNEQFF.

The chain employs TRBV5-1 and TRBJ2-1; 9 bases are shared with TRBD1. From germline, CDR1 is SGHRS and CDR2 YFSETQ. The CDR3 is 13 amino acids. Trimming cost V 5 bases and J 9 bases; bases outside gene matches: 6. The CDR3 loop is CASRGQGWAEQFF. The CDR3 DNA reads TGCGCCAGCAGAGGACAGGGGTGGGCTGAGCAGTTCTTC. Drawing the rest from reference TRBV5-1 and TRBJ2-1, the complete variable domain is KAGVTQTPRYLIKTRGQQVTLSCSPISGHRSVSWYQQTPGQGLQFLFEYFSETQRNKGNFPGRFSGRQFSNSRSEMNVSTLELGDSALYLCASRGQGWAEQFFGPGTRLTVL.

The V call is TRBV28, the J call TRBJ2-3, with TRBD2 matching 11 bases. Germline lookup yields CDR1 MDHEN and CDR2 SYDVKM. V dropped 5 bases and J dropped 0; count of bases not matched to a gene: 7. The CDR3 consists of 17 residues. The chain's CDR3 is CASSRPGLADSTDTQYF. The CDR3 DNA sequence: TGTGCCAGCAGTCGTCCGGGACTAGCGGATAGCACAGATACGCAGTATTTT.

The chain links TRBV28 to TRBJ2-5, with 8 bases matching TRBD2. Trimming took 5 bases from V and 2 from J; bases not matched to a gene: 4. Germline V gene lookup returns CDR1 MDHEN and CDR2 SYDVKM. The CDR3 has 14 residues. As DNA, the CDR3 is TGTGCCAGCAGTGGGGGCGGGAGGCAAGAGACCCAGTACTTC. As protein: CASSGGGRQETQYF.

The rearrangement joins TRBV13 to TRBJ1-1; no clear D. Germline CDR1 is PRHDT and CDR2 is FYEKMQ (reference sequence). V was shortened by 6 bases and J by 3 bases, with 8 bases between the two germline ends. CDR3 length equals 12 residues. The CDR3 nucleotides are TGTGCCAGCAGATTCCGGGACACTGAAGCTTTCTTT. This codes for CASRFRDTEAFF.

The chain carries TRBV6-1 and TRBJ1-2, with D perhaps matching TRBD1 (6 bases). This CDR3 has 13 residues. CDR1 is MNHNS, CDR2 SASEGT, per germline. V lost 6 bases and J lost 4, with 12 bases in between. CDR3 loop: CASSRDISYGYTF. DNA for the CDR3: TGTGCCAGCAGCCGGGACATAAGCTATGGCTACACCTTC.

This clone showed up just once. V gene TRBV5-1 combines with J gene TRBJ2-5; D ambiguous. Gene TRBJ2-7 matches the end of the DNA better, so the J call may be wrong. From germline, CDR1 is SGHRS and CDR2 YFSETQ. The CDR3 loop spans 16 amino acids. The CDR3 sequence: CASSLGNTGRTYEQYF. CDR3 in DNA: TGCGCCAGCAGCTTGGGGAACACTGGACGGACCTACGAGCAGTACTTC.

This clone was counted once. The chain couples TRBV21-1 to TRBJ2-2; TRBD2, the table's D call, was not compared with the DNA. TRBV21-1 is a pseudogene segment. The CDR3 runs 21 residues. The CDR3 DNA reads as TGTGCCAGCAGCAAAGCCGGGCGGCTAGCGGGAGGACTCACGAACACCGGGGAGCTGTTTTTT. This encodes CASSKAGRLAGGLTNTGELFF.

DNA of the CDR3: TGCGCCAGCAGCCGGGACTTCTACAATGAGCAGTTCTTC. This encodes CASSRDFYNEQFF. This chain joins TRBV4-1 and TRBJ2-1, with a weak D call TRBD2 (6 bases). Trimming shortened V by 4 bases and J by 3 bases, and 7 bases separated the two germline ends. The CDR3 consists of 13 residues. CDR1 is MGHRA and CDR2 is YSYEKL in the germline V gene.

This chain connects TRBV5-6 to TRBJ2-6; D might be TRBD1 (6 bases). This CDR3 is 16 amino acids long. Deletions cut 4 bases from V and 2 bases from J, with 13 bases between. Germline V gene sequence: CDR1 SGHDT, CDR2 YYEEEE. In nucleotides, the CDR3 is TGTGCCAGCAGCACAGGGTATAAGCCTGGGGCCAACGTCCTGACTTTC. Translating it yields CASSTGYKPGANVLTF.

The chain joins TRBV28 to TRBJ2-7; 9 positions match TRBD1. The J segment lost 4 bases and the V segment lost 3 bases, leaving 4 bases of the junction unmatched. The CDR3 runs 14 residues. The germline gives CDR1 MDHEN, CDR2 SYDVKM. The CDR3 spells CASSFWDRVYEQYF. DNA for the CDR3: TGTGCCAGCAGTTTTTGGGACAGGGTGTACGAGCAGTACTTC.

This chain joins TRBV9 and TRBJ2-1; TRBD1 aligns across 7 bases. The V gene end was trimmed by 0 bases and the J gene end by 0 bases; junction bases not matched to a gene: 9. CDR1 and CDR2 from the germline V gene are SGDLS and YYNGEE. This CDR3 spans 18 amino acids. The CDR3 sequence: CASSVEGQKSDSYNEQFF. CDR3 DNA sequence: TGTGCCAGCAGCGTAGAGGGACAGAAAAGCGACTCCTACAATGAGCAGTTCTTC.

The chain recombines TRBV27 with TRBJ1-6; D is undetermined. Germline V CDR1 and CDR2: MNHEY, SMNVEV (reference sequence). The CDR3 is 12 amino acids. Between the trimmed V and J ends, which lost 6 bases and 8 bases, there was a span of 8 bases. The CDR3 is CASRPTHSPLHF. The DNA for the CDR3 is TGTGCCAGCAGGCCGACCCATTCACCCCTCCACTTT.

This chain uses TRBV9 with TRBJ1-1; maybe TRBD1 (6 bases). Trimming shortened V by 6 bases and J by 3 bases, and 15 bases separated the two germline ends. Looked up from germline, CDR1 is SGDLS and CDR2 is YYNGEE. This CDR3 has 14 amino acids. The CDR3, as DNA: TGTGCCAGCACCAAGCGGTCAGGGGACACTGAAGCTTTCTTT. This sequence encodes CASTKRSGDTEAFF.

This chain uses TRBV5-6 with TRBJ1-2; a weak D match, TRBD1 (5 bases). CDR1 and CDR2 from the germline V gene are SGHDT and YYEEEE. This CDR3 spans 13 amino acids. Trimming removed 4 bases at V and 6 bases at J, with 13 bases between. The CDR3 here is CASSEAGTDGYTF. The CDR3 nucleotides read TGTGCCAGCAGCGAAGCCGGGACTGATGGCTACACCTTC. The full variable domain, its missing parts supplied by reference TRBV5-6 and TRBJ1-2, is DAGVTQSPTHLIKTRGQQVTLRCSPKSGHDTVSWYQQALGQGPQFIFQYYEEEERQRGNFPDRFSGHQFPNYSSELNVNALLLGDSALYLCASSEAGTDGYTFGSGTRLTVV.

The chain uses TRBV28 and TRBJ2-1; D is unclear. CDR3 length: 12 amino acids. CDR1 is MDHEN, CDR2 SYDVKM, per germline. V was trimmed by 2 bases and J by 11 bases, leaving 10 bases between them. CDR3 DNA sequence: TGTGCCAGCAGTTTAAAAAACAGAAAGCAGTTCTTC. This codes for CASSLKNRKQFF. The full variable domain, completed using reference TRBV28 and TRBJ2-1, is DVKVTQSSRYLVKRTGEKVFLECVQDMDHENMFWYRQDPGLGLRLIYFSYDVKMKEKGDIPEGYSVSREKKERFSLILESASTNQTSMYLCASSLKNRKQFFGPGTRLTVL.

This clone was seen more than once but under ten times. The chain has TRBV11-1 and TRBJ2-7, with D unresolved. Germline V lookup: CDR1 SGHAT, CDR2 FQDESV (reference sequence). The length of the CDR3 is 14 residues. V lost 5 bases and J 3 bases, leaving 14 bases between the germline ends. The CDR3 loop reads CASSRSSLFYEQYF. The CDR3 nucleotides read TGTGCCAGCAGCCGAAGTAGCCTCTTCTACGAGCAGTACTTC.

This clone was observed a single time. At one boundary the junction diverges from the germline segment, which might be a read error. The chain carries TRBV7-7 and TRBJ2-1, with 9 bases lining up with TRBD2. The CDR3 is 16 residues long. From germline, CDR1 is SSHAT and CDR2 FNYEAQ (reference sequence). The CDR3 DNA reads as TGTGCTAGCAGAGCCCTCACTAGCGGGCCTAACAATGAGCAGTTCTTC. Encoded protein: CASRALTSGPNNEQFF.